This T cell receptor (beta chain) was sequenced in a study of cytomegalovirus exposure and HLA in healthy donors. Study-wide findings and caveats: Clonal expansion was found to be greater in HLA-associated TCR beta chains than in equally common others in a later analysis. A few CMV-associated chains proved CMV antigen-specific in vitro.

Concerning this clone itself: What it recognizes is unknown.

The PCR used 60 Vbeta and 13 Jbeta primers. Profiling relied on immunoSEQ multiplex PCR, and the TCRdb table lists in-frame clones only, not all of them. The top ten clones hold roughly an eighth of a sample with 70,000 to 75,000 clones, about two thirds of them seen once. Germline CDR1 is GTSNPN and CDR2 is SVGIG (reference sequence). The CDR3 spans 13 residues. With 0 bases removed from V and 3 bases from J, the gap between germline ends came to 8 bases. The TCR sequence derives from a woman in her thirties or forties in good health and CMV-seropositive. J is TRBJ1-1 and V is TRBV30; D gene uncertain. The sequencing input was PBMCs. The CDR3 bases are TGTGCCTGGAGTGTGGGCTACGACACTGAAGCTTTCTTT. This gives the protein CAWSVGYDTEAFF.